These 12 T cell receptor beta chains originate from one sample sequenced in a study of blood T cell repertoires in COVID-19. Method: immunoSEQ multiplex PCR; TCRdb's copy keeps in-frame clones and lacks some. The sample shows 40,000 to 65,000 clones, 70% to 85% of them seen only once. Material for sequencing was peripheral blood. All receptors derive from a human donor in a cohort sampled during active COVID-19.

The CDR3 coding sequence is TGTGCCAGCAGTTCAACCCTCAGGGGGCTCCTCACCGGGGAGCTGTTTTTT. Translating gives CASSSTLRGLLTGELFF. The chain couples TRBV28 to TRBJ2-2; 8 bases agree with TRBD1. With V trimmed by 4 bases and J by 4 bases, 11 bases remained unmatched. CDR1 is MDHEN and CDR2 is SYDVKM in the germline V gene. CDR3 length equals 17 residues.

This chain links TRBV7-2 with TRBJ2-5; 10 nucleotides align to TRBD2. Per the germline V gene, CDR1 is SGHTA and CDR2 is FQGNSA. The CDR3 is 17 residues long. Trimming took 1 base from V and 7 from J; bases not matched to a gene: 12. This CDR3 reads CASSLGGAGGFFGTQYF. The CDR3 bases are TGTGCCAGCAGCTTAGGTGGAGCGGGGGGGTTTTTCGGGACCCAGTACTTC. The full variable domain, in which reference TRBV7-2 and TRBJ2-5 provide the parts outside the CDR3, is GAGVSQSPSNKVTEKGKDVELRCDPISGHTALYWYRQSLGQGLEFLIYFQGNSAPDKSGLPSDRFSAERTGGSVSTLTIQRTQQEDSAVYLCASSLGGAGGFFGTQYFGPGTRLLVL.

The J gene is TRBJ1-3, the V gene TRBV28; tentatively, D is TRBD1 (6 bases). There are 13 residues in the CDR3. Germline-derived CDR1 and CDR2 are MDHEN and SYDVKM. With 4 bases removed from V and 7 bases from J, the gap between germline ends came to 11 bases. CDR3 bases: TGTGCCAGCAGTTACAGGGAAAGGAACACCATATATTTT. As protein: CASSYRERNTIYF.

The rearrangement joins TRBV5-5 to TRBJ1-4, with 8 bases identical to TRBD1. V was pared by 4 bases and J by 12 bases, with 14 bases of the junction left unmatched. This CDR3 is 15 amino acids long. Per the germline V gene, CDR1 is SGHKS and CDR2 is YYEKEE (reference sequence). Written as DNA, the CDR3 is TGTGCCAGCAGCCAGCAGGGGGCAGGTCCGAAGGAACTGTTTTTT. Amino acids: CASSQQGAGPKELFF. Combining the CDR3 with reference TRBV5-5 and TRBJ1-4 gives the whole variable domain DAGVTQSPTHLIKTRGQQVTLRCSPISGHKSVSWYQQVLGQGPQFIFQYYEKEERGRGNFPDRFSARQFPNYSSELNVNALLLGDSALYLCASSQQGAGPKELFFGSGTQLSVL.

This chain uses TRBV30 with TRBJ1-5, with a tentative D call TRBD1 (5 bases). Trimming left V 2 bases short and J 5 bases short, with 19 bases between. Germline CDR1 reads GTSNPN; CDR2 reads SVGIG (reference sequence). The CDR3 is 16 residues long. Here the CDR3 DNA reads TGTGCCTGGAGTTCAGGGAGGACCATGATCTATCAGCCCCAGCATTTT. Translation: CAWSSGRTMIYQPQHF.

This chain links TRBV5-1 with TRBJ2-3; TRBD2 might be the D (7 bases). The CDR3 is 16 amino acids. V gave up 2 bases and J gave up 3 bases, with 16 bases separating them. In germline, CDR1 is SGHRS, CDR2 YFSETQ. CDR3 amino acids: CASSFLGGLATDTQYF. DNA for the CDR3: TGCGCCAGCAGCTTCCTCGGGGGGCTAGCAACAGATACGCAGTATTTT. Filled out from reference TRBV5-1 and TRBJ2-3, the complete variable domain reads KAGVTQTPRYLIKTRGQQVTLSCSPISGHRSVSWYQQTPGQGLQFLFEYFSETQRNKGNFPGRFSGRQFSNSRSEMNVSTLELGDSALYLCASSFLGGLATDTQYFGPGTRLTVL.

The sample holds one count of this clone. The J gene is TRBJ2-7, the V gene TRBV11-2; 12 bases align to TRBD1. Germline trimming cut 5 bases from V and 4 bases from J; bases unmatched to any gene: 3. CDR1 is SGHAT and CDR2 is FQNNGV in the germline V gene. This CDR3 region has 14 residues. The CDR3 protein is CASSGTGGDYEQYF. In DNA form, the CDR3 reads TGTGCCAGCAGCGGGACAGGGGGCGATTACGAGCAGTACTTC. The entire variable domain, with the rest obtained from reference TRBV11-2 and TRBJ2-7, is as follows: EAGVAQSPRYKIIEKRQSVAFWCNPISGHATLYWYQQILGQGPKLLIQFQNNGVVDDSQLPKDRFSAERLKGVDSTLKIQPAKLEDSAVYLCASSGTGGDYEQYFGPGTRLTVT.

The chain joins TRBV2 to TRBJ2-5, with 10 bases lining up with TRBD1. Germline V gene data show CDR1 as SNHLY and CDR2 as FYNNEI. The CDR3 sequence is 16 residues long. Losses at the gene ends were 4 bases for V and 5 bases for J; bases not matched to a gene: 10. Written as DNA, the CDR3 is TGTGCCAGCAGTGGATCCGGGACAGGGGTTTTCGAGACCCAGTACTTC. Translating it yields CASSGSGTGVFETQYF.

V gene TRBV6-5 combines with J gene TRBJ2-7; maybe TRBD2 (6 bases). The germline V gene has CDR1 MNHEY and CDR2 SVGAGI. V shed 8 bases and J shed 0 bases, with 11 bases lying between them. The CDR3 has 13 residues. Here the CDR3 reads CASRGWDSYEQYF. CDR3 bases: TGTGCCAGCCGGGGGTGGGACTCCTACGAGCAGTACTTC.

V and J are TRBV4-1 and TRBJ1-5; 8 nucleotides match TRBD1. This CDR3 has 16 amino acids. CDR1 is MGHRA and CDR2 is YSYEKL in the germline V gene. V lost 0 bases to trimming and J lost 6 bases; unmatched junction nucleotides: 7. CDR3 in amino acids: CASSQDMTGETQPQHF. The DNA for the CDR3 is TGCGCCAGCAGCCAAGATATGACAGGGGAAACTCAGCCCCAGCATTTT.

The V and J genes are TRBV12-3 or TRBV12-4 and TRBJ1-1; D is unresolved. V was cut by 3 bases and J by 6 bases, with 11 bases left in between. The CDR3 has 13 residues. CDR3 loop: CASSFWGGAEAFF. CDR3 coding DNA: TGTGCCAGCAGTTTTTGGGGAGGTGCTGAAGCTTTCTTT.

This chain connects TRBV7-9 to TRBJ1-5, with D hard to call. Germline CDR1 and CDR2: SEHNR and FQNEAQ (reference sequence). V lost 1 base to trimming and J lost 12 bases, with 10 bases between them. The CDR3 contains 12 residues. CDR3 DNA sequence: TGTGCCAGCAGCTTAGGCCCCGAGATCCAGCATTTT. Its protein is CASSLGPEIQHF.